Below, one T cell receptor beta chain is given with its context. Antigen specificity is unknown. This specimen belongs to a study of CXCR3-negative and CXCR3-positive naive CD8 T cells. Study-wide results and caveats: Researchers report CXCR3 expression partially decreased after cryopreservation, with fresh PBMCs used in most assays. For memory CD8+ cells diversity was much lower, but both naive subsets had comparably high diversity. CXCR3-expressing naive cells carried TRB CDR3s more hydrophobic than those of CXCR3-negative naive cells. The study found that naive CXCR3-negative and CXCR3-positive cells shared TRBV-TRBJ usage, while memory cells differed.

CDR3 length: 16 amino acids. Per germline, CDR1 MDHEN and CDR2 SYDVKM. The study made its TRB cDNA libraries by 5' RACE, adding UMI labels. Using the 5' RACE reads, TCRdb records one entry per CDR3 protein without DNA. The sample shows around 150,000 distinct CDR3 sequences, and about 0.37% sits with its ten largest clones. The receptor was derived from a human donor in good health. Some clones in this sample may be carry-over from other donors' samples. The sample was naive CXCR3+ CD8+ T cells from blood. Subset specified: CD45RO-CCR7+CD27+CD95- naive CD8+ T cells expressing CXCR3 (TNR3+). The gene calls are TRBV28 and TRBJ2-1; checking the TCRdb D call of TRBD2 is not possible without DNA. The CDR3 sequence is CASSLSSGSSYNEQFF. The full variable domain, with the rest looked up from reference TRBV28 and TRBJ2-1, is DVKVTQSSRYLVKRTGEKVFLECVQDMDHENMFWYRQDPGLGLRLIYFSYDVKMKEKGDIPEGYSVSREKKERFSLILESASTNQTSMYLCASSLSSGSSYNEQFFGPGTRLTVL.